This paragraph reports one T cell receptor (beta chain). This entry comes from a study of blood T cell repertoires in COVID-19. Study-wide context: Some COVID-19 samples were acute and others convalescent; all came from the United States, Italy and Spain. Nucleic acid was either cDNA or gDNA, and it came from T cells, B-cell-depleted T cells, or PBMCs.

It was during active infection that Seattle patients were enrolled and then longitudinally followed. Produced via immunoSEQ multiplex PCR; TCRdb's table is partial and in-frame only. The table shows 49,000 or so clones, with 70% to 90% occurring only once. Between the trimmed V and J ends, which lost 2 bases and 6 bases, there was a span of 14 bases. In germline, CDR1 is MNHNS, CDR2 SASEGT. CDR3 length: 15 residues. This sequence was found in a woman of 80 years or more with COVID-19, enrolled during active disease. This chain joins TRBV6-1 and TRBJ1-5; D is uncertain. The source material was peripheral blood. CDR3 DNA: TGTGCCAGCAGTGAATTAGGAGGGATTGGTCAGCCCCAGCATTTT. Translation gives CASSELGGIGQPQHF.